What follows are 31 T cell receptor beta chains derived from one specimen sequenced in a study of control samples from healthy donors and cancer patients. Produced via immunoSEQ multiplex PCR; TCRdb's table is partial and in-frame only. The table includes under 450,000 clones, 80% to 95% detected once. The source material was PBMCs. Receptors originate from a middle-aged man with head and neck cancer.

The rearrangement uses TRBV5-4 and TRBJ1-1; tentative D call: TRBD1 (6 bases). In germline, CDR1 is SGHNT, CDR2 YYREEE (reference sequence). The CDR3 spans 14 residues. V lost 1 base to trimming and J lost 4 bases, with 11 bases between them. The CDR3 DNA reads TGTGCCAGCAGCTTGACCTACAGGGCCACTGAAGCTTTCTTT. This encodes CASSLTYRATEAFF. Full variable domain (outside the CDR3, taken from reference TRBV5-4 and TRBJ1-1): ETGVTQSPTHLIKTRGQQVTLRCSSQSGHNTVSWYQQALGQGPQFIFQYYREEENGRGNFPPRFSGLQFPNYSSELNVNALELDDSALYLCASSLTYRATEAFFGQGTRLTVV.

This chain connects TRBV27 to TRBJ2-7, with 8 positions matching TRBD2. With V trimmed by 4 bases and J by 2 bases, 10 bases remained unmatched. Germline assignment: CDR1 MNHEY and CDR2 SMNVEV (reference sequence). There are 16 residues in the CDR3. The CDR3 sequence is CASSSRWRGATYEQYF. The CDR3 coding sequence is TGTGCCAGCAGTTCGAGGTGGCGGGGGGCCACCTACGAGCAGTACTTC.

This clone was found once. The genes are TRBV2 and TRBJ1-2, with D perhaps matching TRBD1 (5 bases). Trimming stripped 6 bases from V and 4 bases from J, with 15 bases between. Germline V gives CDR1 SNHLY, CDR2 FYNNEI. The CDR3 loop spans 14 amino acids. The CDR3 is CASRGRGWVYGYTF. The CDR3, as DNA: TGTGCCAGCAGGGGGAGGGGATGGGTCTATGGCTACACCTTC.

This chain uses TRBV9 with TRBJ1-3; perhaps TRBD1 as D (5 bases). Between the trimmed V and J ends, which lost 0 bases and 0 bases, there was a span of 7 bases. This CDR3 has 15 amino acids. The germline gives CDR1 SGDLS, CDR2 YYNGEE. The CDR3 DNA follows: TGTGCCAGCAGCGTAGAGGGGTCCTCTGGAAACACCATATATTTT. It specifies CASSVEGSSGNTIYF.

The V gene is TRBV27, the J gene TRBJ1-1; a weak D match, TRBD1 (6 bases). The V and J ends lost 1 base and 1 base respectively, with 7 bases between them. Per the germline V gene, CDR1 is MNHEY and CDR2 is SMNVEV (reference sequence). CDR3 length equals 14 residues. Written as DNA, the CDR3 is TGTGCCAGCAGTTTATTGGGGGCGAACACTGAAGCTTTCTTT. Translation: CASSLLGANTEAFF.

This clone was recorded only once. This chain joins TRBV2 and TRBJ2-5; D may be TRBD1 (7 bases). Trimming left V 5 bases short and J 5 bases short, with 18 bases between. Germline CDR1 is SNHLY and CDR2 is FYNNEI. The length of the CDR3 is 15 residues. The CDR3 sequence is CASSRTQGGLETQYF. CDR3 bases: TGTGCCAGCAGTAGAACCCAGGGGGGCCTTGAGACCCAGTACTTC.

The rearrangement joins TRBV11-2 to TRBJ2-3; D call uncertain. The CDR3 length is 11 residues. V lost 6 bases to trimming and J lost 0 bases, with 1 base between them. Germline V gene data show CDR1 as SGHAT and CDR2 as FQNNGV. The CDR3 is CASRSTDTQYF. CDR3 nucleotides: TGTGCCAGCAGAAGCACAGATACGCAGTATTTT.

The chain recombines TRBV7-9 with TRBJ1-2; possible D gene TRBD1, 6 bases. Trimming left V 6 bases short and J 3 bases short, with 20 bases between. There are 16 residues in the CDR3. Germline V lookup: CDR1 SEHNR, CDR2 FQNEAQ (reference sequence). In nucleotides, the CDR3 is TGTGCCAGCAGTCCCTCGGGGGCATCTCCGTACTATGGCTACACCTTC. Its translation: CASSPSGASPYYGYTF.

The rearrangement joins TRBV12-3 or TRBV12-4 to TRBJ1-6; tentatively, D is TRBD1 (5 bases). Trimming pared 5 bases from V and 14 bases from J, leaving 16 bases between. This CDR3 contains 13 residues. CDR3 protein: CASSPRDFRALHF. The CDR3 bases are TGTGCCAGCAGTCCCCGGGACTTCAGGGCCCTCCACTTT.

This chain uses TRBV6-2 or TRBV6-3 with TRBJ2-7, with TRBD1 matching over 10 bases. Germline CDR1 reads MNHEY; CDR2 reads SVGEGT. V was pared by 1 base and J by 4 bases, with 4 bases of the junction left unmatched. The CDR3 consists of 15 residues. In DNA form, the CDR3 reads TGTGCCAGCAGTTACTGGCGGGACAGGGGATACGAGCAGTACTTC. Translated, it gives CASSYWRDRGYEQYF.

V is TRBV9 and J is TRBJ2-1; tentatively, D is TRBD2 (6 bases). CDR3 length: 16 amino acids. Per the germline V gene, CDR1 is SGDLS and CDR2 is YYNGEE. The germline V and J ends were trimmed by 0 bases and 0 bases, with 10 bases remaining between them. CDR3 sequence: CASSVEGGTSYNEQFF. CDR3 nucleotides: TGTGCCAGCAGCGTAGAAGGCGGGACCTCCTACAATGAGCAGTTCTTC. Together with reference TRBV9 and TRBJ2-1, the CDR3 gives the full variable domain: DSGVTQTPKHLITATGQRVTLRCSPRSGDLSVYWYQQSLDQGLQFLIQYYNGEERAKGNILERFSAQQFPDLHSELNLSSLELGDSALYFCASSVEGGTSYNEQFFGPGTRLTVL.

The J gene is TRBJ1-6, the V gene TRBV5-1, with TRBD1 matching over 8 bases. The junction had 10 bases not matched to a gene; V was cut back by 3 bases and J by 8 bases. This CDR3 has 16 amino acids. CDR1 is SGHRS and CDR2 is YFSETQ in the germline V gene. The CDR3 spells CASSSTDRVGHSPLHF. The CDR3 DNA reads TGCGCCAGCAGCTCCACGGACAGGGTGGGCCATTCACCCCTCCACTTT.

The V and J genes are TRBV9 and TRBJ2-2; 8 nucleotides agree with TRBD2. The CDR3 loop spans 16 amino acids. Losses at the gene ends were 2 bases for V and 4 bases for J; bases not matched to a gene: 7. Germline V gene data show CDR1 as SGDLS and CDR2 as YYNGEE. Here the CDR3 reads CASSVSGSLGTGELFF. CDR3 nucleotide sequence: TGTGCCAGCAGCGTGAGCGGGAGTCTCGGCACCGGGGAGCTGTTTTTT.

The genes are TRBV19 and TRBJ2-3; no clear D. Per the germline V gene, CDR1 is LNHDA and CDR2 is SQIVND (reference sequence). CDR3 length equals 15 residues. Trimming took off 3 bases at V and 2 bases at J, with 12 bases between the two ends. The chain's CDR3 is CASSMSRSPTDTQYF. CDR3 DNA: TGTGCCAGTAGTATGAGTAGATCCCCCACAGATACGCAGTATTTT.

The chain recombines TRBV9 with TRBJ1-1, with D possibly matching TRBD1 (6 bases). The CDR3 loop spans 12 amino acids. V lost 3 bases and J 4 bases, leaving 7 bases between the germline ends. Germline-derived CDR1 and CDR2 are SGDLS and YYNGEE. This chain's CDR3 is CASSEQGTEAFF. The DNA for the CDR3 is TGTGCCAGCAGCGAACAGGGCACTGAAGCTTTCTTT.

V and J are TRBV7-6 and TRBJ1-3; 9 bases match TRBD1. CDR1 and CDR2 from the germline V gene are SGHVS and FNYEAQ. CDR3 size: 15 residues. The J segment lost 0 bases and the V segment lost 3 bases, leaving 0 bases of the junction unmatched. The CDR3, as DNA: TGTGCCAGCAGCTTGACAGGGGGCTCTGGAAACACCATATATTTT. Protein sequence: CASSLTGGSGNTIYF.

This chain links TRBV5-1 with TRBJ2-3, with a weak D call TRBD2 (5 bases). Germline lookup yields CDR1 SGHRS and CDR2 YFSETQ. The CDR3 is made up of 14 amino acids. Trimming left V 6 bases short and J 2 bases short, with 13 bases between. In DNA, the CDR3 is TGCGCCAGCAAAACGGGAACTAACACAGATACGCAGTATTTT. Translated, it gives CASKTGTNTDTQYF.

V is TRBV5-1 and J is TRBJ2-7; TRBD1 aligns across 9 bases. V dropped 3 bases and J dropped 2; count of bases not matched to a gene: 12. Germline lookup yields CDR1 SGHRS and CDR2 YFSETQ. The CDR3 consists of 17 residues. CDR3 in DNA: TGCGCCAGCAGCTCAAAGGTCGCGGGACAGGGACCCTACGAGCAGTACTTC. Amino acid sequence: CASSSKVAGQGPYEQYF.

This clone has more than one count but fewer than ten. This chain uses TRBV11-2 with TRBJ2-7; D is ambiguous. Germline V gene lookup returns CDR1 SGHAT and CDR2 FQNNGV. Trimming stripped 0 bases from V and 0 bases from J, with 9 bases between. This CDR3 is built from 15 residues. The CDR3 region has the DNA TGTGCCAGCAGCTTAGACCCCATAGGCTCCTACGAGCAGTACTTC. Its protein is CASSLDPIGSYEQYF.

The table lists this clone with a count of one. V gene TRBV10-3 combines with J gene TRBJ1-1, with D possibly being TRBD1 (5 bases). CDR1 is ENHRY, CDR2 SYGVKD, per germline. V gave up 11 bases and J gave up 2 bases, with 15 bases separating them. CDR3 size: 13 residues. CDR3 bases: TGTGCCGCCTCGACAGTGGGTAACACTGAAGCTTTCTTT. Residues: CAASTVGNTEAFF.

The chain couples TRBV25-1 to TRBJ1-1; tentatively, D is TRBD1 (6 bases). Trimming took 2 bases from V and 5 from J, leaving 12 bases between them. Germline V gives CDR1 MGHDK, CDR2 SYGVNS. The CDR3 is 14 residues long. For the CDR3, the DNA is TGTGCCAGCAGTGAAGAAAGGGGGGGAACTGAAGCTTTCTTT. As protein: CASSEERGGTEAFF.

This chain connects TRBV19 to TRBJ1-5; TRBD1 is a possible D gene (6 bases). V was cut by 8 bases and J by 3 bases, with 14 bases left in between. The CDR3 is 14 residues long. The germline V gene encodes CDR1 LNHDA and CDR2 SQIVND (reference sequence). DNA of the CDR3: TGTGCCAGTCGGCAGGGGAGACCCAATCAGCCCCAGCATTTT. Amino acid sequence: CASRQGRPNQPQHF.

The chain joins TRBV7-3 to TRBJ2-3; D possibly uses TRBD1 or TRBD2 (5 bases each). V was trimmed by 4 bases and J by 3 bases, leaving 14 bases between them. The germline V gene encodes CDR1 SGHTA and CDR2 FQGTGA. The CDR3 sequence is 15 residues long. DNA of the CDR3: TGTGCCAGCAGCTCGGTCGGGGCCCCGACAGATACGCAGTATTTT. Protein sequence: CASSSVGAPTDTQYF.

CDR3 in DNA: TGTGCCAGCAGCCAATCAGGCTCTCCAACTAATGAAAAACTGTTTTTT. Its translation is CASSQSGSPTNEKLFF. V gene TRBV4-2 combines with J gene TRBJ1-4, with D unresolved. The germline V gene encodes CDR1 LGHNA and CDR2 YNFKEQ. Trimming removed 2 bases from V and 0 bases from J, with 10 bases in between. This CDR3 contains 16 residues.

CDR3 nucleotide sequence: TGTGCCAGTAGCCTACCGGGACAGCTGAACACTGAAGCTTTCTTT. Translation: CASSLPGQLNTEAFF. This sequence joins TRBV19 and TRBJ1-1, with 7 bases fitting TRBD1. Germline CDR1 is LNHDA and CDR2 is SQIVND (reference sequence). V lost 6 bases, J lost 0 bases, and 7 bases stayed unmatched. The CDR3 sequence is 15 residues long.

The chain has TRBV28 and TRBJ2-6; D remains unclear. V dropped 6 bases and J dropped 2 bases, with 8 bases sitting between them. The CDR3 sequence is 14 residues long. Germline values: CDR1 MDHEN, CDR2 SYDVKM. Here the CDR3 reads CASRQIPGANVLTF. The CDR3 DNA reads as TGTGCCAGCAGGCAAATCCCTGGGGCCAACGTCCTGACTTTC. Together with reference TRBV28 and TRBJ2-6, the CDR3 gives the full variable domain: DVKVTQSSRYLVKRTGEKVFLECVQDMDHENMFWYRQDPGLGLRLIYFSYDVKMKEKGDIPEGYSVSREKKERFSLILESASTNQTSMYLCASRQIPGANVLTFGAGSRLTVL.

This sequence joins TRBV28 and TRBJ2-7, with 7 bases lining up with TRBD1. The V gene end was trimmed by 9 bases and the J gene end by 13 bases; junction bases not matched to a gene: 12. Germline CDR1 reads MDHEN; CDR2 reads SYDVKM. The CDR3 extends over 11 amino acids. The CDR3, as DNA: TGTGCCAGTTCCCCCCGGGACAGCCTCTACTTC. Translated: CASSPRDSLYF.

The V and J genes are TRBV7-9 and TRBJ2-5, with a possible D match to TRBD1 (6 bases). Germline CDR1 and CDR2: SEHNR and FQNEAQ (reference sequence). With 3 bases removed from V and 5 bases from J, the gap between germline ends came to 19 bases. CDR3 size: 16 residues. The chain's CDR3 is CASSFLSDSRVETQYF. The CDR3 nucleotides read TGTGCCAGCAGCTTTTTATCGGACAGTAGAGTGGAGACCCAGTACTTC.

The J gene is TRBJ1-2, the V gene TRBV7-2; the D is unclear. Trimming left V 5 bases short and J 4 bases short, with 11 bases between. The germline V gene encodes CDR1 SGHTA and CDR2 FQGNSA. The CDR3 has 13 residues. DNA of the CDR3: TGTGCCAGCAGCCGACAAACACCCTATGGCTACACCTTC. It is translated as CASSRQTPYGYTF.

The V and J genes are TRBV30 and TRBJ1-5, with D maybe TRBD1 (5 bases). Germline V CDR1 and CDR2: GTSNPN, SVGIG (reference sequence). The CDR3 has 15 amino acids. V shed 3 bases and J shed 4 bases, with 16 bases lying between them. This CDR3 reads CAWSGLGPNNQPQHF. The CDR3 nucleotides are TGTGCCTGGAGCGGACTGGGACCTAATAATCAGCCCCAGCATTTT.

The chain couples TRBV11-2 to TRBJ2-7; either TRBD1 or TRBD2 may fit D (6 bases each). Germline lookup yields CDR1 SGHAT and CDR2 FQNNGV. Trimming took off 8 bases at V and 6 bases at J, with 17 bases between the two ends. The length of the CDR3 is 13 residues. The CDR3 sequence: CASREGGLSEQYF. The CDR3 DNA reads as TGTGCCAGCCGAGAAGGGGGGCTGAGCGAGCAGTACTTC.